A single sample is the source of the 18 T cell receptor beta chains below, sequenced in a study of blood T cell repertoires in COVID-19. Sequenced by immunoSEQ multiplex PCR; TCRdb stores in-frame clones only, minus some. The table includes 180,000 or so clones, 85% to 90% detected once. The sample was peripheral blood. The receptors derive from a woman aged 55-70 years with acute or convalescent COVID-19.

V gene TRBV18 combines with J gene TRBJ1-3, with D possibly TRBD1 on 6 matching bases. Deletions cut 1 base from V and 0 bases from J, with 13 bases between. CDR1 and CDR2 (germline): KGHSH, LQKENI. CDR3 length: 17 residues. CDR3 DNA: TGTGCCAGCTCACCACGGAGAGGGACACGCTCTGGAAACACCATATATTTT. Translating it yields CASSPRRGTRSGNTIYF.

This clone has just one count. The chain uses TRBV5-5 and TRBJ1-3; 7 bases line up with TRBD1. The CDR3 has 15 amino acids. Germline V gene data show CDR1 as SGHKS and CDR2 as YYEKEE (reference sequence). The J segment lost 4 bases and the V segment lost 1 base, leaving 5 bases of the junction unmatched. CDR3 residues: CASSLPTTGGNTIYF. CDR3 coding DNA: TGTGCCAGCAGCTTGCCCACGACAGGGGGAAACACCATATATTTT.

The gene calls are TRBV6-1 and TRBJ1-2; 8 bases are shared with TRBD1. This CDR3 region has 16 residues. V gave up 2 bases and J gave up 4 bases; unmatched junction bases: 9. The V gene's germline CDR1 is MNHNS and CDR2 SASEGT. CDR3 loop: CASSEQGAAVIYGYTF. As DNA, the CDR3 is TGTGCCAGCAGTGAACAGGGGGCCGCTGTCATCTATGGCTACACCTTC.

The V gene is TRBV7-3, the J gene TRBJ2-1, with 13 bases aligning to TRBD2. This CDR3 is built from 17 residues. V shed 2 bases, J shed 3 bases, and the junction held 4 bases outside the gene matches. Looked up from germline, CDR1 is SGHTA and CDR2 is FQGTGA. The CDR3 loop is CASSLGTSGNLYNEQFF. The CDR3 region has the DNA TGTGCCAGCAGCTTAGGGACTAGCGGGAACCTCTACAATGAGCAGTTCTTC.

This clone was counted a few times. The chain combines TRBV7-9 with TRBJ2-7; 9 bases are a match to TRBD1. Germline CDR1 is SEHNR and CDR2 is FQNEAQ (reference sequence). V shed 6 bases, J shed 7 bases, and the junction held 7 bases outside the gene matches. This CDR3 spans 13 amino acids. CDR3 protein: CASRGQGIREQYF. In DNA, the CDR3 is TGTGCCAGCAGGGGACAGGGTATACGGGAGCAGTACTTC.

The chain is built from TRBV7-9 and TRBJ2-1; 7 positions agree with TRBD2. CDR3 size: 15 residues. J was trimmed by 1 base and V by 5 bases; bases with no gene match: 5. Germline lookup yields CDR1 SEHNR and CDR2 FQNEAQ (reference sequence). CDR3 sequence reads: CASSGIAGSYNEQFF. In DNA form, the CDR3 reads TGTGCCAGCAGCGGTATAGCGGGTTCCTACAATGAGCAGTTCTTC.

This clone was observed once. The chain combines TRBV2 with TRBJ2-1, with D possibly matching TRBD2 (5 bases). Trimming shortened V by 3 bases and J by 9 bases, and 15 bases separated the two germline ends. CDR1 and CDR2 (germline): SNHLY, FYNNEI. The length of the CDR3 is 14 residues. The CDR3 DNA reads TGTGCCAGCAGTGAGACTACTAGTTTGGGTGAGCAGTTCTTC. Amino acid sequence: CASSETTSLGEQFF.

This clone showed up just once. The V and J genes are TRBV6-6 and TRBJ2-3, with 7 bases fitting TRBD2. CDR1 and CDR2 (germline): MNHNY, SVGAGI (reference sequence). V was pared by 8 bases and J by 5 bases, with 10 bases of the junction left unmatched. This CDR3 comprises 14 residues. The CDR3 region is CASSAGGSEDTQYF. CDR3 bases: TGTGCCAGCTCAGCTGGCGGGAGTGAAGATACGCAGTATTTT.

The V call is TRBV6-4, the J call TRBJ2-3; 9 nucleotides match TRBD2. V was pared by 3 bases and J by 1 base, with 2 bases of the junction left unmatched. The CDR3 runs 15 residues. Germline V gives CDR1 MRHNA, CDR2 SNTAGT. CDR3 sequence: CASSEGLAGTDTQYF. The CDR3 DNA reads TGTGCCAGCAGTGAGGGACTAGCTGGCACAGATACGCAGTATTTT.

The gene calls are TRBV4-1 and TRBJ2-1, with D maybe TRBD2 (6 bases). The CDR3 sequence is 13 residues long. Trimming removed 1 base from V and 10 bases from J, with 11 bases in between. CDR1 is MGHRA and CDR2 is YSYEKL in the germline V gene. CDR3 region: CASSQGGGAEQFF. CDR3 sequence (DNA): TGCGCCAGCAGCCAAGGAGGAGGGGCAGAGCAGTTCTTC.

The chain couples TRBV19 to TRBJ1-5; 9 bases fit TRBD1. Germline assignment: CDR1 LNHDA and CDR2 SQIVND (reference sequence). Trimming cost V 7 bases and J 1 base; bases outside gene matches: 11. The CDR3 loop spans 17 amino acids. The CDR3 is CASTGTGNILSNQPQHF. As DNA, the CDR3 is TGTGCCAGTACCGGGACAGGGAATATCTTAAGCAATCAGCCCCAGCATTTT.

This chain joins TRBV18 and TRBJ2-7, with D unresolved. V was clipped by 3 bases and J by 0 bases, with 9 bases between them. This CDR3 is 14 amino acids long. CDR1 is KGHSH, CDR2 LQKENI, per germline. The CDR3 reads CASSPSQSSYEQYF. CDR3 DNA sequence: TGTGCCAGCTCACCGTCCCAGTCCTCCTACGAGCAGTACTTC.

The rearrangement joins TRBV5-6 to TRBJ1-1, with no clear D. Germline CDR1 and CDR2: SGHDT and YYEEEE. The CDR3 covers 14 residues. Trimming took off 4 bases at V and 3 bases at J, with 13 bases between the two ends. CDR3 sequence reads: CASSLLRGHTEAFF. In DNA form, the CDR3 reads TGTGCCAGCAGCCTGTTACGGGGTCACACTGAAGCTTTCTTT.

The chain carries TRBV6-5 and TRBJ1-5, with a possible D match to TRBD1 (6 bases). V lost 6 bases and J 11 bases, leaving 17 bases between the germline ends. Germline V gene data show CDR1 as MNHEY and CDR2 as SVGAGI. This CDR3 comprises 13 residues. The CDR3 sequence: CASRTGQSGAQHF. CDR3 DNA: TGTGCCAGCAGAACCGGACAGTCAGGGGCCCAGCATTTT.

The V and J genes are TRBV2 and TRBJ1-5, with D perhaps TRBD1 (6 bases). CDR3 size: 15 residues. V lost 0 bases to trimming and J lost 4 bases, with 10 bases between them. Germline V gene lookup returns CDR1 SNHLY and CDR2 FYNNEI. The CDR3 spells CASSEAGTHNQPQHF. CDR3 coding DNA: TGTGCCAGCAGTGAAGCGGGGACACATAATCAGCCCCAGCATTTT.

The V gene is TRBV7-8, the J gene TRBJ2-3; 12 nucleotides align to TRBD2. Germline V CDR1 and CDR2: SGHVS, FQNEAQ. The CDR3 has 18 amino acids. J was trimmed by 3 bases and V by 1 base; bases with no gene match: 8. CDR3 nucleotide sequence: TGTGCCAGCAGCTTAGTACGACTACTAGCGGGAGGAACAGATACGCAGTATTTT. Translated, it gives CASSLVRLLAGGTDTQYF.

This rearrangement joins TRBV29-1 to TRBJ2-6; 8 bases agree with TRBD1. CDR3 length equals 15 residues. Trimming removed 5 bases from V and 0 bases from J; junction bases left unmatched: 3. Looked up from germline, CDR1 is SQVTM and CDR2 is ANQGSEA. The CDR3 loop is CSVIDRGSGANVLTF. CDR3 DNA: TGCAGCGTTATTGACAGGGGCTCTGGGGCCAACGTCCTGACTTTC.

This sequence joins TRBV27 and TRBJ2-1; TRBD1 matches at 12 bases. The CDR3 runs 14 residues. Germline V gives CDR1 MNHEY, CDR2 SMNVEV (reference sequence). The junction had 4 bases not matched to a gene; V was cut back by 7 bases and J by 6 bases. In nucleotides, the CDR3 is TGTGCCAGCACCCGGGACAGGGGGCTCAATGAGCAGTTCTTC. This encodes CASTRDRGLNEQFF.